This passage covers 14 T cell receptor beta chains from one sample sequenced in a study of Graves' ophthalmopathy and Graves' hyperthyroidism. Transcripts of RNA were the source for amplifying TCR beta CDR3 regions. The workflow started with a first-round RT-PCR run with HTBI primers and then moved on to a second-round multiplex PCR. A single record per CDR3 protein comes from TCRdb applying MiXCR to the multiplex PCR reads. In the table there are hundreds of thousands of distinct CDR3 sequences, roughly two fifths of which are singletons. Sequenced input: peripheral blood. These receptors were obtained from an adult man with Graves' ophthalmopathy.

This clonotype was observed many times. This chain links TRBV19 with TRBJ1-5; D unclear. This CDR3 has 14 residues. CDR1 is LNHDA, CDR2 SQIVND, per germline (reference sequence). V gave up 5 bases and J gave up 0 bases, with 8 bases separating them. CDR3 in amino acids: CASSPQVSNQPQHF. The CDR3 bases are TGTGCCAGTAGTCCTCAGGTTAGCAATCAGCCCCAGCATTTT.

The V call is TRBV7-2, the J call TRBJ1-3; 7 bases are shared with TRBD1. The germline V gene encodes CDR1 SGHTA and CDR2 FQGNSA. CDR3 length: 15 amino acids. With V trimmed by 6 bases and J by 3 bases, 8 bases remained unmatched. CDR3 sequence (DNA): TGTGCCAGCAGTGACGCGCAGGGGGATGGAAACACCATATATTTT. Translated: CASSDAQGDGNTIYF.

This clonotype was seen repeatedly, ten times or more. This sequence joins TRBV7-7 and TRBJ1-1, with D possibly matching TRBD1 (5 bases). The V and J ends lost 1 base and 1 base respectively, with 19 bases between them. Germline V gene lookup returns CDR1 SSHAT and CDR2 FNYEAQ (reference sequence). The CDR3 is made up of 18 amino acids. In DNA, the CDR3 is TGTGCCAGCAGCTTAGAGTGGGGACCGCAAGGGCAGAACACTGAAGCTTTCTTT. As protein: CASSLEWGPQGQNTEAFF.

The chain uses TRBV4-1 and TRBJ1-2; tentatively, D is TRBD1 (5 bases). Trimming cost V 3 bases and J 2 bases, with 10 bases left between them. CDR3 length: 14 amino acids. Germline assignment: CDR1 MGHRA and CDR2 YSYEKL. The CDR3 region is CASSQRDSNYGYTF. The CDR3 DNA sequence: TGCGCCAGCAGCCAGCGCGACAGCAACTATGGCTACACCTTC.

This clonotype was detected a few times. The gene calls are TRBV9 and TRBJ1-6, with D unclear. The CDR3 length is 13 residues. The ends were cut back, 4 bases at V and 7 bases at J, with 9 bases in the middle. Germline values: CDR1 SGDLS, CDR2 YYNGEE. The CDR3 nucleotides are TGTGCCAGCAGCCCAGGAGTAAATTCACCCCTCCACTTT. Protein sequence: CASSPGVNSPLHF.

Turning to this clonotype: The junction departs from germline at one end; a sequencing error may be responsible. V gene TRBV10-3 combines with J gene TRBJ2-7, with TRBD1 matching 7 bases. The CDR3 length is 13 residues. Per germline, CDR1 ENHRY and CDR2 SYGVKD. The CDR3 DNA follows: TGTGCCAGCAGTGACAGGGTCGAGTACGAGCAGTACTTC. This translates into CASSDRVEYEQYF.

This clonotype came up many times. CDR3 DNA sequence: TGTGCCACCAGCAGAGGGAGGGGGCTAGTGTCGAACACCGGGGAGCTGTTTTTT. Translating it yields CATSRGRGLVSNTGELFF. The chain couples TRBV15 to TRBJ2-2; D perhaps matches TRBD1 (7 bases). Trimming stripped 1 base from V and 0 bases from J, with 15 bases between. CDR1 is LNHNV, CDR2 YYDKDF, per germline (reference sequence). The CDR3 is 18 amino acids.

This clonotype was detected ten times or more. The V gene is TRBV5-8, the J gene TRBJ2-7; D perhaps matches TRBD1 (5 bases). CDR1 and CDR2 (germline): SGHTS, YDEGEE. The CDR3 totals 12 residues. Trimming stripped 0 bases from V and 6 bases from J, with 7 bases between. CDR3 DNA sequence: TGTGCCAGCAGCTTGGACAGGTTCGAGCAGTACTTC. Protein product: CASSLDRFEQYF.

This clonotype was counted ten times or more. The chain joins TRBV9 to TRBJ1-4; D is possibly TRBD1 (6 bases). The CDR3 has 12 residues. Trimming removed 0 bases from V and 11 bases from J, with 8 bases in between. CDR1 and CDR2 (germline): SGDLS, YYNGEE. The DNA for the CDR3 is TGTGCCAGCAGCGTAGAACAGGGCAAACTGTTTTTT. Its translation is CASSVEQGKLFF.

The V call is TRBV7-2, the J call TRBJ2-7; D gene ambiguous. The CDR3 runs 13 residues. Germline V gene data show CDR1 as SGHTA and CDR2 as FQGNSA. Trimming took off 0 bases at V and 6 bases at J, with 9 bases between the two ends. The CDR3 loop is CASSLAQASEQYF. The CDR3 nucleotides read TGTGCCAGCAGCTTAGCGCAGGCAAGCGAGCAGTACTTC.

This rearrangement joins TRBV29-1 to TRBJ2-5; 8 bases fit TRBD2. This CDR3 is built from 13 residues. CDR1 is SQVTM and CDR2 is ANQGSEA in the germline V gene. V shed 8 bases and J 1 base; nucleotides not matched to a gene: 6. The CDR3 reads CSFHTSGQETQYF. The CDR3 DNA reads TGCAGCTTCCATACTAGCGGCCAAGAGACCCAGTACTTC.

The genes are TRBV20-1 and TRBJ1-1, with TRBD1 as a possible D gene (6 bases). V lost 6 bases and J lost 0, with 11 bases in between. The CDR3 sequence is 13 residues long. Looked up from germline, CDR1 is DFQATT and CDR2 is SNEGSKA (reference sequence). CDR3 in amino acids: CSARRQVNTEAFF. In nucleotides, the CDR3 is TGCAGTGCGAGGAGACAGGTGAACACTGAAGCTTTCTTT.

The count of this clonotype is one. The chain links TRBV10-3 to TRBJ2-5; D gene ambiguous. V was clipped by 4 bases and J by 14 bases, with 23 bases between them. Germline V CDR1 and CDR2: ENHRY, SYGVKD. This CDR3 contains 14 residues. This CDR3 reads CAISGQAYGYTSYF. The DNA for the CDR3 is TGTGCCATCAGTGGTCAGGCCTATGGCTACACCTCCTACTTC.

This clonotype was seen a few times. The V and J genes are TRBV5-5 and TRBJ1-2; tentative D call: TRBD1 (5 bases). This CDR3 contains 14 residues. V gave up 4 bases and J gave up 3 bases, with 13 bases separating them. CDR1 is SGHKS, CDR2 YYEKEE, per germline (reference sequence). DNA of the CDR3: TGTGCCAGCAGCATAAATAGAGGGGACTATGGCTACACCTTC. The encoded protein is CASSINRGDYGYTF.